This entry describes one T cell receptor beta chain. The entry originates in a study of blood T cells in healthy people across ages. The use of a sample-barcoded 5' primer and a J-beta primer mix characterized a second PCR of about 7 to 12 cycles. TCRdb recomputed calls from the 5' RACE reads with MiXCR, one row per CDR3 protein. The sample yields hundreds of thousands of distinct CDR3 sequences, under 65% seen once. Trimming cost V 4 bases and J 3 bases, with 12 bases left between them. CDR3 size: 13 residues. Germline lookup yields CDR1 SQVTM and CDR2 ANQGSEA. This TCR derives from a man in his 60s in good health. The specimen sequenced was blood. The chain joins TRBV29-1 to TRBJ1-2; possibly TRBD1 for D (6 bases). The DNA of the CDR3 is TGCAGCGTTGGAGGACAGCTGGACTATGGCTACACCTTC. Encoded protein: CSVGGQLDYGYTF.